The clone carrying this TCR beta chain was picked up one time. The antigen is unknown. The study ran its PCR with 60 Vbeta and 13 Jbeta primers. Repertoires were generated with immunoSEQ multiplex PCR, while TCRdb's copy carries only in-frame clones and drops some. The repertoire holds just under 150,000 clones, with 75% to 90% as singletons. Per the germline V gene, CDR1 is MDHEN and CDR2 is SYDVKM. The CDR3 is 15 amino acids. The V end lost 2 bases, the J end lost 4 bases, and 14 bases lay between the germline ends. This sample was taken from a study of cytomegalovirus exposure and HLA in healthy donors. The study, taken as a whole, reports: Presence/absence analysis assumed near-uniform sequencing depth across donors.

Source material: PBMCs. The V and J genes are TRBV28 and TRBJ1-2, with a possible D match to TRBD1 (5 bases). The TCR sequence derives from a woman aged 25-40 years in good health and CMV-seronegative. The chain's CDR3 is CASSLGQGISYGYTF. CDR3 sequence (DNA): TGTGCCAGCAGTTTAGGGCAGGGTATCTCCTATGGCTACACCTTC.